The 4 T cell receptor beta chains below all came from one sample that was sequenced in a study of blood T cells in healthy people across ages. For the second PCR, which ran for 7 to 11 cycles, a sample-barcoded 5' primer and a J-beta primer mix were used. TCRdb re-called the 5' RACE reads with MiXCR, one entry per CDR3 protein. The data show about 290,000 distinct CDR3 sequences, with 25% to 30% seen just once and approximately 29% held by the top ten. The sample taken for sequencing was blood. The source of these receptors is a woman in her 70s in good health.

A few counts support this clonotype. The chain is built from TRBV7-3 and TRBJ2-1; D gene uncertain. V dropped 1 base and J dropped 5 bases, with 9 bases sitting between them. This CDR3 has 14 residues. Germline CDR1 reads SGHTA; CDR2 reads FQGTGA. The DNA for the CDR3 is TGTGCCAGCAGCTTAAGTAGCCGGAACAATGAGCAGTTCTTC. Translated: CASSLSSRNNEQFF. The full variable domain, completed using reference TRBV7-3 and TRBJ2-1, is GAGVSQTPSNKVTEKGKYVELRCDPISGHTALYWYRQSLGQGPEFLIYFQGTGAADDSGLPNDRFFAVRPEGSVSTLKIQRTERGDSAVYLCASSLSSRNNEQFFGPGTRLTVL.

J is TRBJ2-3 and V is TRBV12-3 or TRBV12-4, with 7 positions matching TRBD1. CDR3 size: 15 residues. V shed 2 bases, J shed 0 bases, and the junction held 2 bases outside the gene matches. For the CDR3, the DNA is TGTGCCAGCAGTTTAATGGGACAGAGCACAGATACGCAGTATTTT. Translated, it gives CASSLMGQSTDTQYF.

This clonotype was detected a few times. This chain connects TRBV14 to TRBJ2-2, with TRBD2 identical over 10 bases. The V segment lost 4 bases and the J segment 5 bases; nucleotides outside the gene matches: 13. The CDR3 extends over 18 amino acids. Germline CDR1 and CDR2: SGHDN and FVKESK. CDR3 protein: CASSRRAGGPWETGELFF. CDR3 nucleotide sequence: TGTGCCAGCAGCCGAAGAGCGGGAGGGCCGTGGGAGACCGGGGAGCTGTTTTTT.

The chain recombines TRBV20-1 with TRBJ1-1; the match to TRBD1 covers 7 bases. This CDR3 region has 16 residues. The V and J ends lost 0 bases and 6 bases, in that order; junction bases with no gene match: 13. The germline gives CDR1 DFQATT, CDR2 SNEGSKA (reference sequence). CDR3 region: CSARDLRGGLTAEAFF. CDR3 nucleotide sequence: TGCAGTGCTAGAGATCTCCGAGGGGGCCTTACCGCTGAAGCTTTCTTT.